The rows below give T cell receptor beta chains drawn from one sample of a study of ipilimumab plus nivolumab after autologous stem cell transplantation. Produced via immunoSEQ multiplex PCR; TCRdb's table is partial and in-frame only. The sample lists over 75,000 clones; 65% to 85% were seen once. The specimen comprised PBMCs, sampled in a trial of ipilimumab plus nivolumab as post-transplant consolidation. Every receptor here comes from a male donor with diffuse large B-cell lymphoma. Each CDR3 is given with its conserved first and last residue. The order of the fields is J gene, clone size, D gene, V gene, CDR3 DNA, CDR3 protein. The D gene is left open where the match is weak. Size values are once, few and many counts, or a class for expanded clones, and some rows have none.

J gene: TRBJ2-3; clone size: .; D gene: .; V gene: TRBV9; CDR3 DNA: TGTGCCAGCAGCGCCGGGCTTGAAGATACGCAGTATTTT; CDR3 protein: CASSAGLEDTQYF
J gene: TRBJ2-5; clone size: .; D gene: TRBD1; V gene: TRBV27; CDR3 DNA: TGTGCCAGCAGTTTAGGGGACAGGCGTCAAGAGACCCAGTACTTC; CDR3 protein: CASSLGDRRQETQYF
J gene: TRBJ2-5; clone size: .; D gene: TRBD1; V gene: TRBV4-1; CDR3 DNA: TGCGCCAGCAGCCCTCAGGGACAGGGTATTGGGGAGACCCAGTACTTC; CDR3 protein: CASSPQGQGIGETQYF
J gene: TRBJ2-5; clone size: .; D gene: TRBD2; V gene: TRBV7-7; CDR3 DNA: TGTGCTAGCAGCCGGGGGGGTGGGGAGACCCAGTACTTC; CDR3 protein: CASSRGGGETQYF
J gene: TRBJ2-1; clone size: .; D gene: .; V gene: TRBV2; CDR3 DNA: TGTGCCAGCAAAGCCCGTATCTACAATGAGCAGTTCTTC; CDR3 protein: CASKARIYNEQFF
J gene: TRBJ2-3; clone size: .; D gene: TRBD1; V gene: TRBV7-6; CDR3 DNA: TGTGCCAGCAGCACACAGGGGCTGGGGGATACGCAGTATTTT; CDR3 protein: CASSTQGLGDTQYF
J gene: TRBJ1-5; clone size: once; D gene: .; V gene: TRBV6-1; CDR3 DNA: TGTGCCAGCAAGGGCAGGGGATATGGCAATCAGCCCCAGCATTTT; CDR3 protein: CASKGRGYGNQPQHF
J gene: TRBJ2-6; clone size: .; D gene: .; V gene: TRBV4-3; CDR3 DNA: TGCGCCAGCAGCCAAGATATCAGCTCTGGGGCCAACGTCCTGACTTTC; CDR3 protein: CASSQDISSGANVLTF
J gene: TRBJ1-1; clone size: .; D gene: TRBD1; V gene: TRBV6-5; CDR3 DNA: TGTGCCAGCAGTTACTACAGGGGGAACACTGAAGCTTTCTTT; CDR3 protein: CASSYYRGNTEAFF
J gene: TRBJ2-2; clone size: .; D gene: .; V gene: TRBV11-1; CDR3 DNA: TGTGCCAGCAGTTGGGACTCAACCGGGGAGCTGTTTTTT; CDR3 protein: CASSWDSTGELFF
J gene: TRBJ2-5; clone size: .; D gene: TRBD2; V gene: TRBV30; CDR3 DNA: TGTGCCTGGAGTGTGAGCGGGGCGGAGACCCAGTACTTC; CDR3 protein: CAWSVSGAETQYF
J gene: TRBJ1-4; clone size: .; D gene: .; V gene: TRBV5-1; CDR3 DNA: TGCGCCAGCAGCCGCCTAGCGAGGGCCGACAGTAATGAAAAACTGTTTTTT; CDR3 protein: CASSRLARADSNEKLFF
J gene: TRBJ2-2; clone size: .; D gene: TRBD2; V gene: TRBV7-9; CDR3 DNA: TGTGCCAGCAGACCTAGCGGGGTCAACACCGGGGAGCTGTTTTTT; CDR3 protein: CASRPSGVNTGELFF
J gene: TRBJ2-3; clone size: once; D gene: .; V gene: TRBV7-9; CDR3 DNA: TGTGCCAGCAGCTTAGATTCGAGCTCTAGCACAGATACGCAGTATTTT; CDR3 protein: CASSLDSSSSTDTQYF
J gene: TRBJ1-5; clone size: .; D gene: .; V gene: TRBV7-2; CDR3 DNA: TGTGCCAGCAGCACATTCAATCAGCCCCAGCATTTT; CDR3 protein: CASSTFNQPQHF
J gene: TRBJ1-5; clone size: .; D gene: .; V gene: TRBV12-5; CDR3 DNA: TGTGCTAGTGGCCACTGGGGAGGGAGGGGAAATCAGCCCCAGCATTTT; CDR3 protein: CASGHWGGRGNQPQHF
J gene: TRBJ1-5; clone size: .; D gene: TRBD1; V gene: TRBV2; CDR3 DNA: TGTGCCAGCGGGCCAGGGGGCTTTCAGCCCCAGCATTTT; CDR3 protein: CASGPGGFQPQHF
J gene: TRBJ2-7; clone size: .; D gene: TRBD1; V gene: TRBV6-5; CDR3 DNA: TGTGCCAGCAGCAGGGACAGGGGAGGGGAGCAGTACTTC; CDR3 protein: CASSRDRGGEQYF
J gene: TRBJ1-1; clone size: .; D gene: .; V gene: TRBV4-1; CDR3 DNA: TGCGCCAGCAGCCAGTTCGGTCGCGTCGACACTGAAGCTTTCTTT; CDR3 protein: CASSQFGRVDTEAFF
J gene: TRBJ1-1; clone size: .; D gene: TRBD1; V gene: TRBV19; CDR3 DNA: TGTGCCAGTAGGTCAGGGGGGAGGCCGAAAGCTTTCTTT; CDR3 protein: CASRSGGRPKAFF
J gene: TRBJ1-1; clone size: once; D gene: .; V gene: TRBV2; CDR3 DNA: TGTGCCAGCACCCCAGGGGCGAATACGAACACTGAAGCTTTCTTT; CDR3 protein: CASTPGANTNTEAFF
J gene: TRBJ2-7; clone size: .; D gene: .; V gene: TRBV9; CDR3 DNA: TGTGCCAGCAGCGTAGGACAGTCCTACGAGCAGTACTTC; CDR3 protein: CASSVGQSYEQYF
J gene: TRBJ2-7; clone size: .; D gene: .; V gene: TRBV7-8; CDR3 DNA: TGTGCCAGCAGCTTAGTCAGCGCCTACGAGCAGTACTTC; CDR3 protein: CASSLVSAYEQYF
J gene: TRBJ2-1; clone size: .; D gene: TRBD2; V gene: TRBV5-1; CDR3 DNA: TGCGCCAGCGGAGCCGGGGGGTACAATGAGCAGTTCTTC; CDR3 protein: CASGAGGYNEQFF
J gene: TRBJ1-1; clone size: .; D gene: .; V gene: TRBV5-1; CDR3 DNA: TGCGCCAGCAGCTTGGGGGCTTCGAACACTGAAGCTTTCTTT; CDR3 protein: CASSLGASNTEAFF
J gene: TRBJ2-2; clone size: .; D gene: .; V gene: TRBV29-1; CDR3 DNA: TGCAGCGTTTTGGGGGGCCCGAACACCGGGGAGCTGTTTTTT; CDR3 protein: CSVLGGPNTGELFF
J gene: TRBJ1-4; clone size: .; D gene: .; V gene: TRBV19; CDR3 DNA: TGTGCCAGTAGTGTGGGGAGTGAAAAACTGTTTTTT; CDR3 protein: CASSVGSEKLFF
J gene: TRBJ2-6; clone size: .; D gene: .; V gene: TRBV27; CDR3 DNA: TGTGCCAGCAGTTTTGGGCCTGGGGCCAACGTCCTGACTTTC; CDR3 protein: CASSFGPGANVLTF
J gene: TRBJ2-6; clone size: .; D gene: .; V gene: TRBV19; CDR3 DNA: TGTGCCACCCACCCCCGGGGGTCTGGGGCCAACGTCCTGACTTTC; CDR3 protein: CATHPRGSGANVLTF
J gene: TRBJ1-5; clone size: once; D gene: .; V gene: TRBV6-5; CDR3 DNA: TGTGCCAGCAGTTATTGGGATCGGCGCCAGCCCCAGCATTTT; CDR3 protein: CASSYWDRRQPQHF
J gene: TRBJ2-5; clone size: .; D gene: .; V gene: TRBV5-1; CDR3 DNA: TGCGCCAGCCTGGGGCTAGCAGGAGAGACCCAGTACTTC; CDR3 protein: CASLGLAGETQYF
J gene: TRBJ1-3; clone size: once; D gene: .; V gene: TRBV19; CDR3 DNA: TGTGCCAGCCGGTGGGACGCCGAAAACTCTGGAAACACCATATATTTT; CDR3 protein: CASRWDAENSGNTIYF
J gene: TRBJ2-2; clone size: .; D gene: .; V gene: TRBV18; CDR3 DNA: TGTGCCAGCTCACCACTGCCCAACGGGGAGCTGTTTTTT; CDR3 protein: CASSPLPNGELFF
J gene: TRBJ1-4; clone size: .; D gene: TRBD1; V gene: TRBV15; CDR3 DNA: TGTGCCACCAGCAGAGATCTGGGAACAGGGGGCACCGAAAAACTGTTTTTT; CDR3 protein: CATSRDLGTGGTEKLFF
J gene: TRBJ1-3; clone size: few; D gene: .; V gene: TRBV6-1; CDR3 DNA: TGTGCCAGCAGTCCTGACAGGCGCTCTGGAAACACCATATATTTT; CDR3 protein: CASSPDRRSGNTIYF
J gene: TRBJ1-1; clone size: .; D gene: TRBD1; V gene: TRBV29-1; CDR3 DNA: TGCAGCGTTGGACAGGGGGCTCGAATCACTGAAGCTTTCTTT; CDR3 protein: CSVGQGARITEAFF